The present TCR beta chain was sequenced within a study of blood T cell repertoires in COVID-19. As for the study in general: Donors in the United States, Italy and Spain gave samples during acute or convalescent COVID-19. The analysed material was cDNA or gDNA that came from T cells, B-cell-depleted T cells, or PBMCs.

The authors' processing: Using reference gene primer amplification, nucleated cell counts were estimated. TCRdb keeps only in-frame clones here, not all; method: immunoSEQ multiplex PCR. D and trimming come from the DNA, and the V and J calls and clone size come from that table. The data show about 130,000 clones, approximately 84% seen once. The origin of this receptor is a woman aged 25 to 39 who had recovered from COVID-19. The source material was peripheral blood.

CDR3 region: CASSFAYRGKRTKNIQYF. The CDR3 region has the DNA TGTGCCAGCAGCTTTGCATACAGGGGGAAGAGAACCAAAAACATTCAGTACTTC. The chain carries TRBV12-1 and TRBJ2-4; TRBD1 reflects the table's D call only, with no check against the DNA. TRBV12-1 is tagged as a pseudogene. The CDR3 length is 18 residues.